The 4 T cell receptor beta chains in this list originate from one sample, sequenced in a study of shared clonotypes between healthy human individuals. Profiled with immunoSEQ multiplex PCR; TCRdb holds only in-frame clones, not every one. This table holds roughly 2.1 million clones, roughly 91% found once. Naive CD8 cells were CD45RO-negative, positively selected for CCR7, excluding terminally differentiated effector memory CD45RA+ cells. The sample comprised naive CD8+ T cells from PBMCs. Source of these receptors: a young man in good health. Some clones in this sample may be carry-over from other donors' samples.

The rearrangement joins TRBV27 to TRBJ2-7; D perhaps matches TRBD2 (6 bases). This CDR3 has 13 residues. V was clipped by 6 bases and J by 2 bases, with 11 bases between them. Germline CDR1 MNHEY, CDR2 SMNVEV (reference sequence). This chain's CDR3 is CASRWGVAYEQYF. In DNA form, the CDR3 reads TGTGCCAGCAGGTGGGGGGTAGCCTACGAGCAGTACTTC.

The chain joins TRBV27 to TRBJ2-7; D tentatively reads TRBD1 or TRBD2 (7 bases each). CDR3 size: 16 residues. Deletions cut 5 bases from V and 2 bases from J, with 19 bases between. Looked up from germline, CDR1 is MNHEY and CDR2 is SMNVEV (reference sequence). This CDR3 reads CASSPEGAGETYEQYF. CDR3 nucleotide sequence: TGTGCCAGCAGTCCTGAGGGGGCGGGAGAAACCTACGAGCAGTACTTC.

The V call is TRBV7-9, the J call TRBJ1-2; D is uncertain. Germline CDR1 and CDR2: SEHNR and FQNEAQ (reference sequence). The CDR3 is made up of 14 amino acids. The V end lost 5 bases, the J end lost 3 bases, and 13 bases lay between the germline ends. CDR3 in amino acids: CASSPRRQDYGYTF. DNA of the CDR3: TGTGCCAGCAGCCCCCGTCGGCAAGACTATGGCTACACCTTC.

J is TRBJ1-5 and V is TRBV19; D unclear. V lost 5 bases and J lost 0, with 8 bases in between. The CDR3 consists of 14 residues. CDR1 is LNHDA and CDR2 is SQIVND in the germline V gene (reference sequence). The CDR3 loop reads CASSPRYSNQPQHF. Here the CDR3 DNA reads TGTGCCAGTAGTCCAAGGTATAGCAATCAGCCCCAGCATTTT. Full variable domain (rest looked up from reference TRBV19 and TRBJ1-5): DGGITQSPKYLFRKEGQNVTLSCEQNLNHDAMYWYRQDPGQGLRLIYYSQIVNDFQKGDIAEGYSVSREKKESFPLTVTSAQKNPTAFYLCASSPRYSNQPQHFGDGTRLSIL.